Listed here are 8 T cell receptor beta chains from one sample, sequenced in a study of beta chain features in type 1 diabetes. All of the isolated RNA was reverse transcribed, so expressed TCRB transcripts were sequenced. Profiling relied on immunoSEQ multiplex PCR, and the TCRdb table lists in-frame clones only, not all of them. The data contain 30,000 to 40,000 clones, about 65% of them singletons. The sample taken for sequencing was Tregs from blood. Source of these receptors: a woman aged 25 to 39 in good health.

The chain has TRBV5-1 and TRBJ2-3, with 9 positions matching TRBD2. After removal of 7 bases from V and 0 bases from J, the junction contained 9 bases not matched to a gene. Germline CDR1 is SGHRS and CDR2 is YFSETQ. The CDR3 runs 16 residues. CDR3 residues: CASRAASGRSTDTQYF. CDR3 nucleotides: TGCGCCAGCCGAGCCGCCAGCGGGAGGAGCACAGATACGCAGTATTTT.

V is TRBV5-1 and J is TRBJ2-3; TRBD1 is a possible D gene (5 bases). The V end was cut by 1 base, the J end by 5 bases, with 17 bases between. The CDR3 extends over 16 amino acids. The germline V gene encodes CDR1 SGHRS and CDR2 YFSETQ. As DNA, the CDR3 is TGCGCCAGCAGCTTGCAACAGGTGGCGACGGGAGATACGCAGTATTTT. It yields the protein CASSLQQVATGDTQYF. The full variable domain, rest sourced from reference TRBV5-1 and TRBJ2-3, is KAGVTQTPRYLIKTRGQQVTLSCSPISGHRSVSWYQQTPGQGLQFLFEYFSETQRNKGNFPGRFSGRQFSNSRSEMNVSTLELGDSALYLCASSLQQVATGDTQYFGPGTRLTVL.

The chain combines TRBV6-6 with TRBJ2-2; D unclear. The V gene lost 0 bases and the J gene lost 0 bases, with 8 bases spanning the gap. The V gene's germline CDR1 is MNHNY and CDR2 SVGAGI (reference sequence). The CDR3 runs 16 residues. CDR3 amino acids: CASSYSLLANTGELFF. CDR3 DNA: TGTGCCAGCAGTTACTCCCTACTTGCGAACACCGGGGAGCTGTTTTTT.

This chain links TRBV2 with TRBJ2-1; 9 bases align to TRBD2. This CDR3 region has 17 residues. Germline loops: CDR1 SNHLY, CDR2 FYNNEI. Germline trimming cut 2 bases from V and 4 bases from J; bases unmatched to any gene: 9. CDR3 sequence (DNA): TGTGCCAGCAGTGAATATCCAGCGGGAGGTAAATACAATGAGCAGTTCTTC. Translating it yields CASSEYPAGGKYNEQFF.

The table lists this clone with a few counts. The DNA for the CDR3 is TGTGCCAGCAGTTACTCGAGTCCCGGTCCAGATACGCAGTATTTT. It yields the protein CASSYSSPGPDTQYF. The chain links TRBV6-5 to TRBJ2-3; D is uncertain. Germline lookup yields CDR1 MNHEY and CDR2 SVGAGI. V lost 0 bases to trimming and J lost 4 bases, with 11 bases between them. The CDR3 is 15 residues long.

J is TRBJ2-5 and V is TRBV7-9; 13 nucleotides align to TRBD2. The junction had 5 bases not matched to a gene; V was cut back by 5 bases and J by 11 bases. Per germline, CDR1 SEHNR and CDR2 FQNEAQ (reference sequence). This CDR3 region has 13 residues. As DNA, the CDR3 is TGTGCCAGCAGCGGACTAGCGGGAGTTGAGCAGTACTTC. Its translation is CASSGLAGVEQYF.

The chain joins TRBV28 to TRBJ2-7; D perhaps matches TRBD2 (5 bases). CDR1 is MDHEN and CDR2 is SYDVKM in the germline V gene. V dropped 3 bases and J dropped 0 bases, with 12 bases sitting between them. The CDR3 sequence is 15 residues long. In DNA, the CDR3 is TGTGCCAGCAGTTTGGGCGGGTTCAGCTCCTACGAGCAGTACTTC. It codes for CASSLGGFSSYEQYF.

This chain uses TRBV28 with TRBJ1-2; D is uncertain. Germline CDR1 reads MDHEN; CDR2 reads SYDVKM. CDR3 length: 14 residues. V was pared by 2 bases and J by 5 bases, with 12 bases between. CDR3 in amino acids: CASSLGQALYGYTF. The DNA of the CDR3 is TGTGCCAGCAGTTTAGGGCAGGCCTTATATGGCTACACCTTC.